Each of the 2 T cell receptor beta chains below was sequenced from the same sample in a study of Graves' ophthalmopathy and Graves' hyperthyroidism. TCR beta CDR3 amplification used RNA transcripts. A first-round RT-PCR used HTBI primers, followed by a second-round multiplex PCR. In TCRdb, the multiplex PCR reads were re-called with MiXCR into one record per CDR3 protein. Counted here are approximately 540,000 distinct CDR3 sequences, 35% to 40% occurring once; the ten biggest clones make up over 3.5%. The sequenced material came from peripheral blood or thyroid tissue (not recorded which). Receptors originate from an adult man with Graves' hyperthyroidism.

This clonotype was recorded many times. V usage is TRBV9 and J usage is TRBJ2-5, with 7 bases fitting TRBD2. The CDR3 extends over 15 amino acids. Germline CDR1 is SGDLS and CDR2 is YYNGEE. Losses at the gene ends were 0 bases for V and 5 bases for J; bases not matched to a gene: 7. CDR3 in DNA: TGTGCCAGCAGCGTAGCGGGAGGTACGCGGGAGACCCAGTACTTC. As protein: CASSVAGGTRETQYF.

In this sample, this clonotype turned up many times. The chain is built from TRBV5-4 and TRBJ2-7, with 11 nucleotides matching TRBD2. Trimming removed 3 bases from V and 2 bases from J; junction bases left unmatched: 1. CDR3 size: 14 residues. The germline V gene encodes CDR1 SGHNT and CDR2 YYREEE (reference sequence). The chain's CDR3 is CASSSLAGAYEQYF. For the CDR3, the DNA is TGTGCCAGCAGCTCACTAGCGGGGGCCTACGAGCAGTACTTC.